This record covers a single T cell receptor beta chain. Its antigen is currently unknown. PCR amplification relied on 60 Vbeta primers (plus 13 Jbeta primers). The assay was immunoSEQ multiplex PCR, and TCRdb's table has in-frame clones only and misses some. This sample contains tens of thousands of clones. The sample belongs to a study of cytomegalovirus exposure and HLA in healthy donors. The study's findings and limits: Serostatus for CMV was the only available immune exposure information. Analysis was performed later, and it showed HLA-associated TCR beta chains to be more clonally expanded than equally common others. The authors later found most CMV-associated TCR beta chains appeared HLA-restricted. Presence/absence comparisons presumed near-even sequencing depth among donors.

In germline, CDR1 is LGHNA, CDR2 YNFKEQ. The CDR3 spans 14 residues. V lost 1 base, J lost 1 base, and 0 bases stayed unmatched. The origin of this receptor is a woman aged 40 to 50 in good health and CMV-seropositive. The chain employs TRBV4-2 and TRBJ2-5; 7 bases match TRBD1. Material for sequencing was PBMCs. Here the CDR3 reads CASSQGDSQETQYF. In DNA, the CDR3 is TGTGCCAGCAGCCAAGGGGACAGCCAAGAGACCCAGTACTTC.